The next 5 T cell receptor beta chains were all read from a single sample in a study of metastatic and nonmetastatic thyroid tumors. All patients reached thyroid surgery having received no treatment beforehand. MiXCR reprocessed the PCR reads for TCRdb. Of roughly 33,000 clones in the sample, around 17% were seen once. Specimen: blood. Source of these receptors: a male donor with papillary thyroid cancer or a benign thyroid nodule (not recorded which). Some clones in this sample may be carry-over from other donors' samples.

By share of the sample, this clone is medium-sized. The chain is built from TRBV6-5 and TRBJ2-5; no definite D call. Germline CDR1 MNHEY, CDR2 SVGAGI. The length of the CDR3 is 15 residues. Trimming shortened V by 0 bases and J by 2 bases, and 10 bases separated the two germline ends. The CDR3 DNA reads as TGTGCCAGCAGTTACTCCCTAGGAACGCAAGAGACCCAGTACTTC. Translating it yields CASSYSLGTQETQYF.

This clone was counted many times. The V and J genes are TRBV20-1 and TRBJ1-5, with 12 bases matching TRBD1. Losses at the gene ends were 0 bases for V and 0 bases for J; bases not matched to a gene: 15. Germline CDR1 and CDR2: DFQATT and SNEGSKA (reference sequence). The CDR3 is made up of 21 amino acids. The CDR3: CSARDEGQGARGTYSNQPQHF. The CDR3 DNA sequence: TGCAGTGCTAGAGATGAGGGACAGGGGGCCAGAGGAACTTATAGCAATCAGCCCCAGCATTTT.

This clone has ten or more counts. The rearrangement links TRBV7-2 to TRBJ2-5; no clear D. The ends were cut back, 2 bases at V and 2 bases at J, with 9 bases in the middle. The CDR3 runs 14 residues. Germline V gene lookup returns CDR1 SGHTA and CDR2 FQGNSA. The CDR3 here is CASSLSLIQETQYF. For the CDR3, the DNA is TGTGCCAGCAGCTTATCGTTGATTCAAGAGACCCAGTACTTC.

Written as DNA, the CDR3 is TGCGCCAGCAGCTTTGCCTCGGACGTACATAGCACAGATACGCAGTATTTT. Amino acids: CASSFASDVHSTDTQYF. The chain uses TRBV5-1 and TRBJ2-3; D is unresolved. CDR1 and CDR2 from the germline V gene are SGHRS and YFSETQ. The CDR3 runs 17 residues. Deletions cut 2 bases from V and 0 bases from J, with 16 bases between.

This clone was seen once. The chain carries TRBV5-1 and TRBJ1-4, with 9 positions matching TRBD1. CDR1 and CDR2 from the germline V gene are SGHRS and YFSETQ. The CDR3 is 15 amino acids. The ends lost 4 bases at V and 7 bases at J; junction bases unmatched: 8. CDR3 nucleotide sequence: TGCGCCAGCAGCCTAGTACAGGGGGCGGGTGAAAAACTGTTTTTT. Amino acid sequence: CASSLVQGAGEKLFF.